One sample yielded the 26 T cell receptor beta chains listed below, sequenced in a study of blood T cell repertoires in COVID-19. This table comes from immunoSEQ multiplex PCR, and its TCRdb copy is limited to in-frame clones, with some not included. Of some 180,000 clones in the sample, around 81% were seen once. The specimen was peripheral blood. The receptors come from a woman older than 75 with COVID-19, enrolled during active disease.

The chain couples TRBV2 to TRBJ2-7; D is perhaps TRBD2 (6 bases). The ends were cut back, 6 bases at V and 6 bases at J, with 21 bases in the middle. This CDR3 contains 15 residues. The germline CDR1 and CDR2 sequences are SNHLY and FYNNEI. The CDR3 loop is CASRDQAGPWREQYF. In DNA, the CDR3 is TGTGCCAGCAGAGACCAGGCGGGGCCCTGGCGCGAGCAGTACTTC.

This clone was observed a handful of times. This chain connects TRBV7-9 to TRBJ1-1; 8 bases line up with TRBD1. J lost 0 bases, V lost 8 bases, and 5 bases had no gene match. CDR3 length: 14 amino acids. The germline CDR1 and CDR2 sequences are SEHNR and FQNEAQ (reference sequence). CDR3 protein: CASRTGSMNTEAFF. In DNA, the CDR3 is TGTGCCAGCCGGACAGGGTCCATGAACACTGAAGCTTTCTTT.

This clone has a single count. This chain uses TRBV27 with TRBJ1-5; 7 bases map to TRBD1. In germline, CDR1 is MNHEY, CDR2 SMNVEV (reference sequence). V shed 7 bases and J 6 bases; nucleotides not matched to a gene: 6. The CDR3 spans 13 residues. The CDR3 reads CASTHRQGQPQHF. CDR3 coding DNA: TGTGCCAGCACCCATCGACAGGGTCAGCCCCAGCATTTT.

This clone was observed a handful of times. This chain uses TRBV11-2 with TRBJ2-3; TRBD2 aligns across 7 bases. V lost 4 bases, J lost 2 bases, and 9 bases stayed unmatched. Germline CDR1 reads SGHAT; CDR2 reads FQNNGV. There are 16 residues in the CDR3. This CDR3 is CASSSMGGRATDTQYF. Here the CDR3 DNA reads TGTGCCAGCAGCTCTATGGGTGGGAGGGCCACAGATACGCAGTATTTT.

This chain joins TRBV5-1 and TRBJ2-7, with D perhaps TRBD1 (6 bases). V lost 0 bases and J 0 bases, leaving 10 bases between the germline ends. Germline CDR1 is SGHRS and CDR2 is YFSETQ. The CDR3 consists of 15 residues. The CDR3 is CASSLGQDFSYEQYF. The CDR3 DNA is TGCGCCAGCAGCTTGGGACAGGATTTCTCCTACGAGCAGTACTTC.

The chain has TRBV6-1 and TRBJ2-5, with D possibly matching TRBD1 (6 bases). This CDR3 is 16 amino acids long. Germline-derived CDR1 and CDR2 are MNHNS and SASEGT. V lost 2 bases to trimming and J lost 1 base, with 14 bases between them. The CDR3 loop reads CASSELGGGPQETQYF. The CDR3 bases are TGTGCCAGCAGTGAATTAGGTGGGGGCCCCCAAGAGACCCAGTACTTC.

V usage is TRBV28 and J usage is TRBJ2-3; D may be TRBD2 (7 bases). The CDR3 has 17 residues. Trimming took off 2 bases at V and 2 bases at J, with 17 bases between the two ends. In germline, CDR1 is MDHEN, CDR2 SYDVKM. CDR3 sequence reads: CASSLPSGMGHTDTQYF. The CDR3 DNA is TGTGCCAGCAGTTTACCGAGCGGGATGGGACACACAGATACGCAGTATTTT.

V is TRBV2 and J is TRBJ2-2; 7 bases agree with TRBD2. The CDR3 length is 16 residues. Germline V gene sequence: CDR1 SNHLY, CDR2 FYNNEI. V trimming: 8 bases; J trimming: 1 base; junction bases outside the gene matches: 10. Here the CDR3 reads CASRLAGVRNTGELFF. The CDR3 nucleotides are TGTGCCAGCCGGCTCGCGGGGGTACGGAACACCGGGGAGCTGTTTTTT.

Concerning this clone: This same CDR3 is encoded by further DNA sequences in the sample. CDR3 loop: CASSLAPSGGAQETQYF. For the CDR3, the DNA is TGCGCCAGCAGCTTGGCCCCTAGCGGGGGGGCACAAGAGACCCAGTACTTC. The chain links TRBV5-1 to TRBJ2-5; the match to TRBD2 covers 12 bases. The CDR3 runs to 17 residues. Looked up from germline, CDR1 is SGHRS and CDR2 is YFSETQ. V lost 0 bases and J lost 2; bases outside the gene matches: 5.

This clone was seen ten or more times. This sequence joins TRBV10-3 and TRBJ1-5; no firm D call. Germline V gene lookup returns CDR1 ENHRY and CDR2 SYGVKD. The CDR3 covers 12 residues. Trimming left V 8 bases short and J 1 base short, with 6 bases between. CDR3 in amino acids: CAISSSNQPQHF. The DNA for the CDR3 is TGTGCCATCTCTTCGAGCAATCAGCCCCAGCATTTT.

V and J are TRBV13 and TRBJ2-1, with no clear D. CDR3 size: 12 residues. V lost 1 base and J lost 7, with 5 bases in between. Germline V CDR1 and CDR2: PRHDT, FYEKMQ (reference sequence). The CDR3 loop is CASSLAANEQFF. CDR3 DNA sequence: TGTGCCAGCAGCTTAGCAGCGAATGAGCAGTTCTTC.

V is TRBV2 and J is TRBJ2-1; weak D call: TRBD1 (6 bases). CDR1 is SNHLY, CDR2 FYNNEI, per germline. This CDR3 has 17 residues. The germline V and J ends were trimmed by 0 bases and 2 bases, with 14 bases remaining between them. The CDR3 protein is CASSEALLRDTYNEQFF. Here the CDR3 DNA reads TGTGCCAGCAGTGAAGCGCTTCTCCGGGACACCTACAATGAGCAGTTCTTC.

V usage is TRBV29-1 and J usage is TRBJ2-7, with D tentatively TRBD2 (6 bases). V was cut by 2 bases and J by 2 bases, with 13 bases left in between. The CDR3 sequence is 14 residues long. Germline lookup yields CDR1 SQVTM and CDR2 ANQGSEA. The CDR3 protein is CSVETSGATYEQYF. CDR3 DNA sequence: TGCAGCGTTGAAACGTCGGGAGCGACCTACGAGCAGTACTTC.

This clone has a count of ten or more. The V call is TRBV27, the J call TRBJ2-3; possibly TRBD2 for D (5 bases). Per the germline V gene, CDR1 is MNHEY and CDR2 is SMNVEV (reference sequence). The V and J ends lost 5 bases and 4 bases respectively, with 19 bases between them. The CDR3 runs 16 residues. CDR3 amino acids: CASSQSIPLAPDTQYF. CDR3 DNA sequence: TGTGCCAGCAGTCAATCGATACCGCTAGCACCAGATACGCAGTATTTT.

The V and J genes are TRBV6-5 and TRBJ2-7; possible D gene TRBD1, 6 bases. The CDR3 runs 15 residues. Trimming took 6 bases from V and 3 from J, leaving 18 bases between them. Germline values: CDR1 MNHEY, CDR2 SVGAGI. The CDR3 spells CASSHRVWGVYEQYF. CDR3 in DNA: TGTGCCAGCAGCCACAGGGTGTGGGGTGTCTACGAGCAGTACTTC.

This chain connects TRBV7-2 to TRBJ2-7; possibly TRBD1 for D (6 bases). Trimming pared 3 bases from V and 2 bases from J, leaving 11 bases between. The CDR3 runs to 14 residues. Germline CDR1 and CDR2: SGHTA and FQGNSA. The CDR3 DNA follows: TGTGCCAGCAGCTTCGTACAGGGAGCCTACGAGCAGTACTTC. Encoded protein: CASSFVQGAYEQYF.

The gene calls are TRBV3-1 (or the pseudogene TRBV3-2) and TRBJ2-2; the D gene is possibly TRBD2 (6 bases). Trimming stripped 11 bases from V and 4 bases from J, with 23 bases between. The CDR3 is made up of 16 amino acids. Germline loops: CDR1 LGHDT, CDR2 YNNKEL (reference sequence). The CDR3 DNA follows: TGTGCCGGGATCTATAAAGCGGGTCGGGCCACCGGGGAGCTGTTTTTT. It encodes CAGIYKAGRATGELFF.

The chain combines TRBV19 with TRBJ1-3, with TRBD1 matching over 7 bases. V was clipped by 3 bases and J by 2 bases; unmatched bases: 7. The CDR3 runs 16 residues. The germline gives CDR1 LNHDA, CDR2 SQIVND (reference sequence). CDR3 nucleotides: TGTGCCAGTAGTATCCCCCAGACAGGGACTGGAAACACCATATATTTT. This sequence encodes CASSIPQTGTGNTIYF.

A single count supports this clone. The chain joins TRBV7-2 to TRBJ2-6; D gene ambiguous. Germline V gene sequence: CDR1 SGHTA, CDR2 FQGNSA. The CDR3 consists of 17 residues. The germline V and J ends were trimmed by 1 base and 0 bases, with 10 bases remaining between them. The CDR3 region is CASSLVGSRSGANVLTF. The CDR3 DNA reads TGTGCCAGCAGCTTAGTGGGCAGCCGCTCTGGGGCCAACGTCCTGACTTTC.

V gene TRBV3-1 (or the pseudogene TRBV3-2) combines with J gene TRBJ1-5; D not resolved. V was pared by 4 bases and J by 7 bases, with 11 bases between. Germline V gives CDR1 LGHDT, CDR2 YNNKEL (reference sequence). CDR3 size: 13 residues. The CDR3 region is CASSPTLVQPQHF. The CDR3 bases are TGTGCCAGCAGCCCAACTCTAGTACAGCCCCAGCATTTT.

The chain combines TRBV5-6 with TRBJ2-5; 9 bases map to TRBD1. CDR1 is SGHDT and CDR2 is YYEEEE in the germline V gene. This CDR3 has 14 amino acids. V lost 4 bases, J lost 2 bases, and 3 bases stayed unmatched. For the CDR3, the DNA is TGTGCCAGCAGCCAAGGGACAGGGCAAGAGACCCAGTACTTC. Encoded protein: CASSQGTGQETQYF.

The chain employs TRBV4-3 and TRBJ1-1, with 11 positions matching TRBD1. The V gene end was trimmed by 2 bases and the J gene end by 5 bases; junction bases not matched to a gene: 7. The germline gives CDR1 LGHNA, CDR2 YSLEER. This CDR3 contains 16 residues. CDR3 DNA: TGCGCCAGCAGCCAACCTCGGACAGGGGGCGGAACTGAAGCTTTCTTT. Protein: CASSQPRTGGGTEAFF.

This sequence joins TRBV28 and TRBJ2-4; perhaps TRBD1 as D (6 bases). This CDR3 region has 17 residues. Trimming cost V 6 bases and J 1 base, with 19 bases left between them. CDR1 is MDHEN and CDR2 is SYDVKM in the germline V gene. The CDR3 DNA reads TGTGCCAGCAGGGGGACATGGGGGACGTATGCCAAAAACATTCAGTACTTC. Translating it yields CASRGTWGTYAKNIQYF.

The J gene is TRBJ2-2, the V gene TRBV6-6, with 10 nucleotides matching TRBD1. This CDR3 has 14 amino acids. V shed 4 bases and J 7 bases; nucleotides not matched to a gene: 3. Germline V CDR1 and CDR2: MNHNY, SVGAGI (reference sequence). Here the CDR3 DNA reads TGTGCCAGCAGTTCGACAGGGGGCCTCGGGGAGCTGTTTTTT. Protein product: CASSSTGGLGELFF.

This chain's CDR3 is CASSRWGERTYEQYF. The CDR3 bases are TGTGCCAGCAGCCGATGGGGAGAGCGGACCTACGAGCAGTACTTC. The chain uses TRBV11-1 and TRBJ2-7; D may be TRBD2 (5 bases). There are 15 residues in the CDR3. Looked up from germline, CDR1 is SGHAT and CDR2 is FQDESV (reference sequence). V lost 5 bases to trimming and J lost 2 bases, with 16 bases between them.

The chain couples TRBV4-1 to TRBJ1-2; TRBD1 matches 8 bases. The CDR3 loop spans 15 amino acids. V shed 2 bases and J 4 bases; nucleotides not matched to a gene: 6. The germline V gene encodes CDR1 MGHRA and CDR2 YSYEKL. CDR3 in amino acids: CASSQPGGPFYGYTF. DNA of the CDR3: TGCGCCAGCAGCCAACCAGGGGGCCCATTCTATGGCTACACCTTC.